A selection of T cell receptor beta chains follows, all from one sample in a study of control samples from healthy donors and cancer patients. TCRdb's copy holds only in-frame clones and misses some; the assay was immunoSEQ multiplex PCR. The sample has 150,000 to 200,000 clones, approximately 94% seen once. Specimen: blood. The receptors shown here come from a woman in her thirties or forties in good health. CDR3s include the opening cysteine and the closing phenylalanine or tryptophan. D genes are given only for firm matches. The size field is filled for only some rows; it gives once, few, many or a size class.

abundance	d_gene	v_gene	j_gene	CDR3nt	CDR3aa
NA	TRBD2	TRBV30	TRBJ2-7	TGTGCCTGGAGTGTGGCTAGCGGGAGGCAGAGGCAGTACTTC	CAWSVASGRQRQYF
NA	TRBD1	TRBV5-1	TRBJ1-5	TGCGCCAGCAGTCCCGGGACAGGGGGGGTGCAGCCCCAGCATTTT	CASSPGTGGVQPQHF
NA	NA	TRBV28	TRBJ1-5	TGTGCCAGCAGTTTAGGGTGGGAGAGCAATCAGCCCCAGCATTTT	CASSLGWESNQPQHF
NA	TRBD1	TRBV6-2/TRBV6-3	TRBJ1-4	TGTGCCAGCAGTTATGCCGGGACAGGGGGAGGAAAACTGTTTTTT	CASSYAGTGGGKLFF
NA	TRBD1	TRBV10-1	TRBJ2-1	TGCGCCAGCAGCCCCGGGACAGGGCGAAATGAGCAGTTCTTC	CASSPGTGRNEQFF
NA	NA	TRBV5-1	TRBJ1-6	TGCGCCAGCAGCTTGGTCCCTTTTAGTTCACCCCTCCACTTT	CASSLVPFSSPLHF
once	NA	TRBV5-4	TRBJ2-1	TGTGCCAGCAGCTTTTCTAGCTCATACAATGAGCAGTTCTTC	CASSFSSSYNEQFF
NA	NA	TRBV9	TRBJ1-1	TGTGCCAGCAGCCCCTTTGGGGTATCCGACACTGAAGCTTTCTTT	CASSPFGVSDTEAFF
once	TRBD1	TRBV6-5	TRBJ1-5	TGTGCCAGCAGGGGACAGGGTACCAACAATCAGCCCCAGCATTTT	CASRGQGTNNQPQHF
NA	TRBD1	TRBV29-1	TRBJ1-2	TGCAGCGTCCTGGACAGGGGGCTTGACTATGGCTACACCTTC	CSVLDRGLDYGYTF
NA	NA	TRBV19	TRBJ1-4	TGTGCCAGTAGTATGGAACTCCGCGCCGTCGAGGGTGAAAAACTGTTTTTT	CASSMELRAVEGEKLFF
NA	NA	TRBV19	TRBJ1-1	TGTGCCAGTAGTATAGGGGTAGGTGGAGCTTTCTTT	CASSIGVGGAFF
NA	NA	TRBV15	TRBJ1-1	TGTGCCACCAGCAGAGTGGGCAGGGGCGCTTTCTTT	CATSRVGRGAFF
NA	NA	TRBV12-5	TRBJ1-2	TGTGCTAGTGGTTTGGTCGCTGCTGACTATGGCTACACCTTC	CASGLVAADYGYTF
NA	NA	TRBV7-2	TRBJ1-1	TGTGCCAGCAGCTTATATACCACTATGAACACTGAAGCTTTCTTT	CASSLYTTMNTEAFF
once	TRBD1	TRBV11-2	TRBJ1-2	TGTGCCAGCAGCTTAGTCGGGACAGGGACTAACTATGGCTACACCTTC	CASSLVGTGTNYGYTF
NA	TRBD1	TRBV11-3	TRBJ2-3	TGTGCCAGCAGCGGGACAGCTAGCACAGATACGCAGTATTTT	CASSGTASTDTQYF
NA	TRBD1	TRBV20-1	TRBJ2-2	TGCAGTGCTAGTAGACAGGGGGCGCACACCGGGGAGCTGTTTTTT	CSASRQGAHTGELFF
NA	NA	TRBV6-4	TRBJ1-2	TGTGCCAGCAGTGATGAGGCAGGGGCCTATGGCTACACCTTC	CASSDEAGAYGYTF
NA	TRBD2	TRBV20-1	TRBJ2-1	TGCAGTGCTAGTGGCCTAGCGGGATACAATGAGCAGTTCTTC	CSASGLAGYNEQFF
once	NA	TRBV11-3	TRBJ2-1	TGTGCCAGCAGCTTAGAGGGTAGCCATGAGCAGTTCTTC	CASSLEGSHEQFF
NA	TRBD1	TRBV7-9	TRBJ2-7	TGTGCCAGCAGCCCAACGGGACAGGCGGGCGAGCAGTACTTC	CASSPTGQAGEQYF
NA	TRBD2	TRBV5-8	TRBJ2-3	TGTGCCAGCAGTTCCCAGCGGGGGGGTACAGATACGCAGTATTTT	CASSSQRGGTDTQYF
NA	NA	TRBV6-5	TRBJ1-1	TGTGCCAGCAGTTACGCTGGGACACGAAACACTGAAGCTTTCTTT	CASSYAGTRNTEAFF
NA	NA	TRBV7-2	TRBJ1-3	TGTGCCAGCAGCTTAGGCGGTGGCTCTGGAAACACCATATATTTT	CASSLGGGSGNTIYF
NA	NA	TRBV6-2/TRBV6-3	TRBJ2-7	TGTGCCAGCAGTTACCCGCGGGGATCCTACGAGCAGTACTTC	CASSYPRGSYEQYF
NA	NA	TRBV7-2	TRBJ1-3	TGTGCCAGCAGCTTAGGGCTTGGTAGGAACACCATATATTTT	CASSLGLGRNTIYF
NA	NA	TRBV9	TRBJ1-6	TGTGCCAGCCGGGGGACGGCCAATTCACCCCTCCACTTT	CASRGTANSPLHF
NA	TRBD1	TRBV4-3	TRBJ1-2	TGCGCCAGCAGCCAAGCGTCGGGACAGAACTATGGCTACACCTTC	CASSQASGQNYGYTF
NA	NA	TRBV6-5	TRBJ1-5	TGTGCCAGCAGTTGGACAGCTAATAGCAATCAGCCCCAGCATTTT	CASSWTANSNQPQHF
NA	NA	TRBV4-2	TRBJ1-1	TGTGCCAGCAGCCAGGACGGCCGGATGAACACTGAAGCTTTCTTT	CASSQDGRMNTEAFF
NA	TRBD2	TRBV7-9	TRBJ2-7	TGTGCCAGCATCCCGGGACTAGCGGGAGTCTACGAGCAGTACTTC	CASIPGLAGVYEQYF
NA	NA	TRBV6-1	TRBJ2-7	TGTGCCAGCAGTGAACAGGGAATTTCGAACTACGAGCAGTACTTC	CASSEQGISNYEQYF
once	NA	TRBV7-7	TRBJ2-3	TGTGCTAGCAGCTCAGGAGGCATCACAGATACGCAGTATTTT	CASSSGGITDTQYF
NA	TRBD1	TRBV9	TRBJ1-2	TGTGCCAGCAGCGTACAGGGGGCCTATGGCTACACCTTC	CASSVQGAYGYTF
NA	NA	TRBV27	TRBJ1-1	TGTGCCAGCAGTTTATCCCGGGGGAACACTGAAGCTTTCTTT	CASSLSRGNTEAFF
once	TRBD1	TRBV7-2	TRBJ2-5	TGTGCCAGCAGAACAGGGGGCGCGGAGACCCAGTACTTC	CASRTGGAETQYF
NA	NA	TRBV5-1	TRBJ2-1	TGCGCCAGCAGCTTGGCCCCGGGGGCCCCCAGCTATGAGCAGTTCTTC	CASSLAPGAPSYEQFF
NA	TRBD1	TRBV18	TRBJ1-1	TGTGCCAGCTCACCGGGACAGGCAACCACTGAAGCTTTCTTT	CASSPGQATTEAFF
NA	TRBD2	TRBV11-2	TRBJ2-5	TGTGCCAGCAGCCCAGCTAGCGGAATCCAAGAGACCCAGTACTTC	CASSPASGIQETQYF
NA	NA	TRBV7-2	TRBJ1-3	TGTGCCAGCAGCCCTGACAGGACCTCTGGAAACACCATATATTTT	CASSPDRTSGNTIYF
NA	NA	TRBV12-3/TRBV12-4	TRBJ1-5	TGTGCCAGCAGTTTTTTATCCGTCCAGCCCCAGCATTTT	CASSFLSVQPQHF
once	TRBD1	TRBV24-1	TRBJ1-2	TGTGCCACCAGTGATAGTTTACAGGGGACGATTTCCTTC	CATSDSLQGTISF
NA	NA	TRBV5-1	TRBJ2-7	TGCGCCAGCAGCTTGACCCGTCCCCGAGGGGCCGAGCAGTACTTC	CASSLTRPRGAEQYF
NA	TRBD1	TRBV5-6	TRBJ2-1	TGTGCCAGCAGCTCGATGACAGGGAGCAATGAGCAGTTCTTC	CASSSMTGSNEQFF
NA	NA	TRBV5-5	TRBJ1-3	TGTGCCAGCAGCCCGCGGGGAAACACCATATATTTT	CASSPRGNTIYF
NA	TRBD2	TRBV5-8	TRBJ2-2	TGTGCCAGCAGCCCGCAGCGGGGGGGCACCGGGGAGCTGTTTTTT	CASSPQRGGTGELFF
once	NA	TRBV6-1	TRBJ1-1	TGTGCCAGCAGTGACAGTTTAGGCACTGAAGCTTTCTTT	CASSDSLGTEAFF
NA	TRBD2	TRBV27	TRBJ2-1	TGTGCCAGCAGTTTAACTAGCGGGCCCTTCAATGAGCAGTTCTTC	CASSLTSGPFNEQFF
once	NA	TRBV6-5	TRBJ2-3	TGTGCCACTACGGACACAAACACAGATACGCAGTATTTT	CATTDTNTDTQYF